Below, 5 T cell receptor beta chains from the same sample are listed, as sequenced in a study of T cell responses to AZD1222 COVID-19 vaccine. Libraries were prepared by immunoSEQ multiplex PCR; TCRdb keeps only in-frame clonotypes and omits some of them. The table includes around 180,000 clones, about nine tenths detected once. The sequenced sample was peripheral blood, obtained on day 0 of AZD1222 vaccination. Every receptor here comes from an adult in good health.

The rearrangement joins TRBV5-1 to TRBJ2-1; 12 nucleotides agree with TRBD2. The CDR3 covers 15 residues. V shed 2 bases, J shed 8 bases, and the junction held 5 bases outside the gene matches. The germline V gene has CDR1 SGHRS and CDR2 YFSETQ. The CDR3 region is CASSLSSGGADEQFF. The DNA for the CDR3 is TGCGCCAGCAGCTTATCTAGCGGGGGGGCCGATGAGCAGTTCTTC.

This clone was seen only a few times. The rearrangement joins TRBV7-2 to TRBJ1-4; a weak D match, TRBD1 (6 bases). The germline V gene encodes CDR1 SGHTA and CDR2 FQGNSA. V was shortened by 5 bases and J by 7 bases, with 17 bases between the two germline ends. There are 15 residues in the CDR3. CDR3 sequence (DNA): TGTGCCAGCAGCGCATGGACAGCTGGGGGTGAAAAACTGTTTTTT. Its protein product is CASSAWTAGGEKLFF.

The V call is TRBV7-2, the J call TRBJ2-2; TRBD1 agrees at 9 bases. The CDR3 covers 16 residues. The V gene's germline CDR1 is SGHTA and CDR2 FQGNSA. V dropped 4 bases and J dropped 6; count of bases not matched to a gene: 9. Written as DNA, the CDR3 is TGTGCCAGCAGCTCCGGGACAGGGCTTCCTGCCGGGGAGCTGTTTTTT. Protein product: CASSSGTGLPAGELFF.

Here the CDR3 DNA reads TGTGCCAGCAGCCCCGGGACAGCGAACACCGGGGAGCTGTTTTTT. This codes for CASSPGTANTGELFF. The chain is built from TRBV12-1 and TRBJ2-2; the table gives TRBD1 as D, unverified against the DNA. TRBV12-1 is noted as a pseudogene. The CDR3 runs to 15 residues.

In DNA form, the CDR3 reads TGTGCCAGCAGCCCCTGGAAGGGACAGGGGGCAGGGGAGCAGTACTTC. It codes for CASSPWKGQGAGEQYF. The chain has TRBV27 and TRBJ2-7, with 12 nucleotides matching TRBD1. V was pared by 6 bases and J by 7 bases, with 13 bases of the junction left unmatched. The CDR3 extends over 16 amino acids. CDR1 and CDR2 from the germline V gene are MNHEY and SMNVEV (reference sequence).